What follows are 23 T cell receptor beta chains derived from one specimen sequenced in a study of blood T cell repertoires in COVID-19. Clones were read by immunoSEQ multiplex PCR, and TCRdb kept only the in-frame ones, dropping some. The sample includes some 150,000 clones, more than 80% seen only once; the top ten take 11%. The sample was peripheral blood. These receptors were obtained from a woman older than 75 with acute or convalescent COVID-19.

This clone has a single count. This sequence joins TRBV20-1 and TRBJ2-5; no firm D call. V lost 5 bases and J 7 bases, leaving 8 bases between the germline ends. The length of the CDR3 is 10 residues. CDR1 is DFQATT and CDR2 is SNEGSKA in the germline V gene (reference sequence). The CDR3 region is CSAHRGTQYF. The CDR3 region has the DNA TGCAGTGCTCATAGAGGGACCCAGTACTTC.

The rearrangement joins TRBV6-2 or TRBV6-3 to TRBJ2-7, with D uncertain. The CDR3 is 12 residues long. CDR1 is MNHEY, CDR2 SVGEGT, per germline. The germline V and J ends were trimmed by 2 bases and 6 bases, with 8 bases remaining between them. This CDR3 is CASSYVTSEQYF. CDR3 DNA: TGTGCCAGCAGTTACGTCACGAGCGAGCAGTACTTC.

CDR3 coding DNA: TGTGCCAGCAGTTTAATCAGGGACTCCTATAATTCACCCCTCCACTTT. Translated, it gives CASSLIRDSYNSPLHF. The V and J genes are TRBV28 and TRBJ1-6; TRBD1 is a possible D gene (5 bases). This CDR3 is built from 16 residues. Trimming took off 2 bases at V and 0 bases at J, with 8 bases between the two ends. Germline lookup yields CDR1 MDHEN and CDR2 SYDVKM.

V is TRBV2 and J is TRBJ1-6; 7 bases map to TRBD1. Germline V gives CDR1 SNHLY, CDR2 FYNNEI. There are 15 residues in the CDR3. V trimming: 2 bases; J trimming: 6 bases; junction bases outside the gene matches: 4. CDR3 nucleotide sequence: TGTGCCAGCAGTGAAACGGCAGGGGGTAATTCACCCCTCCACTTT. Protein: CASSETAGGNSPLHF.

The rearrangement links TRBV18 to TRBJ1-6, with 11 bases lining up with TRBD1. V was clipped by 1 base and J by 3 bases; unmatched bases: 5. The CDR3 extends over 18 amino acids. Per the germline V gene, CDR1 is KGHSH and CDR2 is LQKENI. This CDR3 reads CASSPLGTGGFYNSPLHF. DNA of the CDR3: TGTGCCAGCTCACCACTCGGGACAGGGGGTTTCTATAATTCACCCCTCCACTTT.

This chain connects TRBV19 to TRBJ1-1; D might be TRBD1 (5 bases). Germline CDR1 reads LNHDA; CDR2 reads SQIVND (reference sequence). V was pared by 6 bases and J by 1 base, with 9 bases between. This CDR3 is built from 13 residues. In nucleotides, the CDR3 is TGTGCCAGTAGAATTCAGGGGAACACTGAAGCTTTCTTT. Amino acids: CASRIQGNTEAFF.

This chain connects TRBV7-8 to TRBJ2-2; D is possibly TRBD2 (6 bases). The CDR3 contains 15 residues. Germline values: CDR1 SGHVS, CDR2 FQNEAQ. The V end lost 2 bases, the J end lost 2 bases, and 9 bases lay between the germline ends. The CDR3 sequence is CASSLTGGNTGELFF. CDR3 DNA: TGTGCCAGCAGCTTAACCGGGGGTAACACCGGGGAGCTGTTTTTT.

The genes are TRBV7-3 and TRBJ2-2; D perhaps matches TRBD1 (8 bases). There are 15 residues in the CDR3. The germline V gene encodes CDR1 SGHTA and CDR2 FQGTGA. V lost 4 bases to trimming and J lost 6 bases, with 15 bases between them. This CDR3 reads CASSSGQGGAGELFF. The DNA for the CDR3 is TGTGCCAGCAGCTCCGGACAGGGAGGGGCCGGGGAGCTGTTTTTT.

This chain links TRBV18 with TRBJ2-7, with D possibly being TRBD1 (6 bases). Germline-derived CDR1 and CDR2 are KGHSH and LQKENI. The length of the CDR3 is 16 residues. V gave up 3 bases and J gave up 3 bases, with 18 bases separating them. This CDR3 is CASSPTRDNRLYEQYF. The CDR3 DNA follows: TGTGCCAGCTCACCTACCCGGGACAACCGCCTCTACGAGCAGTACTTC.

This chain connects TRBV6-5 to TRBJ1-6; D gene uncertain. The length of the CDR3 is 15 residues. V lost 2 bases and J 0 bases, leaving 5 bases between the germline ends. Looked up from germline, CDR1 is MNHEY and CDR2 is SVGAGI. The CDR3 spells CASSYGSSYNSPLHF. The CDR3 DNA follows: TGTGCCAGCAGTTACGGGAGCTCCTATAATTCACCCCTCCACTTT.

This chain uses TRBV2 with TRBJ2-2, with D perhaps TRBD2 (6 bases). This CDR3 comprises 14 residues. Trimming shortened V by 3 bases and J by 5 bases, and 10 bases separated the two germline ends. The V gene's germline CDR1 is SNHLY and CDR2 FYNNEI. CDR3 coding DNA: TGTGCCAGCAGTGATCGGGCGGGGACCGGGGAGCTGTTTTTT. Protein: CASSDRAGTGELFF.

This rearrangement joins TRBV6-5 to TRBJ2-7, with D perhaps TRBD2 (7 bases). V was trimmed by 9 bases and J by 2 bases, leaving 17 bases between them. Germline lookup yields CDR1 MNHEY and CDR2 SVGAGI. The CDR3 consists of 14 residues. The CDR3 nucleotides read TGTGCCAGTAAGACTGGGGGGGACACCTACGAGCAGTACTTC. Its protein product is CASKTGGDTYEQYF.

The J gene is TRBJ1-4, the V gene TRBV6-6, with TRBD1 as a possible D gene (5 bases). This CDR3 has 15 amino acids. Deletions cut 0 bases from V and 8 bases from J, with 13 bases between. Germline CDR1 is MNHNY and CDR2 is SVGAGI (reference sequence). The CDR3 nucleotides are TGTGCCAGCAGTTACTCGGTTCAGGGAGGCGAAAAACTGTTTTTT. Translated, it gives CASSYSVQGGEKLFF.

The V call is TRBV19, the J call TRBJ1-4; TRBD1 might be the D (5 bases). The CDR3 covers 15 residues. Germline lookup yields CDR1 LNHDA and CDR2 SQIVND (reference sequence). Trimming removed 3 bases at V and 0 bases at J, with 8 bases between. The CDR3 DNA reads as TGTGCCAGTAGTATCCGACAGTCAACTAATGAAAAACTGTTTTTT. This sequence encodes CASSIRQSTNEKLFF.

The V gene is TRBV6-4, the J gene TRBJ1-6; the D gene is possibly TRBD1 (5 bases). Germline CDR1 is MRHNA and CDR2 is SNTAGT. V shed 4 bases and J shed 10 bases, with 14 bases lying between them. There are 14 residues in the CDR3. The CDR3 nucleotides read TGTGCCAGCAGTGGATCATTCTGGGGCTCACCCCTCCACTTT. This encodes CASSGSFWGSPLHF.

CDR3 DNA: TGCGCCAGCAGCCTCGAAGCCTCAGGCTATGGCTACACCTTC. It codes for CASSLEASGYGYTF. The chain employs TRBV5-1 and TRBJ1-2; D is unclear. The CDR3 covers 14 residues. Per the germline V gene, CDR1 is SGHRS and CDR2 is YFSETQ. Trimming removed 4 bases at V and 4 bases at J, with 14 bases between.

The V call is TRBV5-3, the J call TRBJ1-1, with TRBD1 as a possible D gene (6 bases). TRBV5-3 counts as an open reading frame of uncertain function. Trimming took off 4 bases at V and 4 bases at J, with 14 bases between the two ends. This CDR3 has 14 amino acids. The CDR3 spells CARSAGTSLTEAFF. The CDR3 DNA follows: TGTGCCAGAAGCGCAGGGACAAGCCTCACTGAAGCTTTCTTT.

This chain joins TRBV3-1 (or the pseudogene TRBV3-2) and TRBJ1-5; perhaps TRBD1 as D (5 bases). Germline V gene data show CDR1 as LGHDT and CDR2 as YNNKEL (reference sequence). Trimming pared 1 base from V and 7 bases from J, leaving 14 bases between. The CDR3 extends over 15 amino acids. In DNA form, the CDR3 reads TGTGCCAGCAGCCAAGGTATCGTGCGGGGGCAGCCCCAGCATTTT. As protein: CASSQGIVRGQPQHF.

The chain recombines TRBV6-5 with TRBJ2-7; 10 bases are a match to TRBD1. The V segment lost 0 bases and the J segment 7 bases; nucleotides outside the gene matches: 6. Germline V gives CDR1 MNHEY, CDR2 SVGAGI. This CDR3 is built from 15 residues. This CDR3 is CASSYSGTGVSEQYF. The CDR3, as DNA: TGTGCCAGCAGTTACTCCGGGACAGGGGTTTCAGAGCAGTACTTC.

V usage is TRBV5-1 and J usage is TRBJ2-1; a possible D gene is TRBD1 (6 bases). CDR1 is SGHRS, CDR2 YFSETQ, per germline. CDR3 length: 15 amino acids. Trimming stripped 4 bases from V and 5 bases from J, with 16 bases between. In DNA form, the CDR3 reads TGCGCCAGCAGCCCCGGGGCAGGGGCCGACAATGAGCAGTTCTTC. Translating gives CASSPGAGADNEQFF.

The chain is built from TRBV18 and TRBJ1-1, with 7 bases that match TRBD1. CDR3 size: 15 residues. The trim removed 3 bases at V and 5 bases at J, leaving 9 bases unmatched. Germline CDR1 reads KGHSH; CDR2 reads LQKENI. The CDR3 coding sequence is TGTGCCAGCTCACCTCTAGAGGGGGCGGGAACTGAAGCTTTCTTT. Protein: CASSPLEGAGTEAFF.

In the case of this clone: A junction end diverges from the germline sequence, so it may reflect a read error. The rearrangement joins TRBV7-7 to TRBJ2-5; TRBD1 matches at 9 bases. The CDR3 is made up of 14 amino acids. Germline CDR1 and CDR2: SSHAT and FNYEAQ (reference sequence). The CDR3 nucleotides read TGTGCTAGCAGCTCGGACAGGGGTTGGAAGACCCAGTACTTC. Protein: CASSSDRGWKTQYF.

The V and J genes are TRBV5-4 and TRBJ1-1, with D perhaps matching TRBD1 (5 bases). The germline V gene encodes CDR1 SGHNT and CDR2 YYREEE (reference sequence). V lost 6 bases and J 3 bases, leaving 15 bases between the germline ends. The CDR3 has 14 residues. The CDR3 DNA follows: TGTGCCAGCAAGGCGGGAGGGGTGGACACTGAAGCTTTCTTT. Its translation is CASKAGGVDTEAFF.